These T cell receptor beta chains were read from a single sample in a study of metastatic and nonmetastatic thyroid tumors. TCRdb re-called clones via MiXCR from the PCR reads. The table records approximately 19,000 clones, 34% of them present only once. Sequencing was done on a sample of tumor tissue. Source of these receptors: a male donor with papillary thyroid cancer or a benign thyroid nodule (not recorded which). Some clones in this sample may be carry-over from other donors' samples. CDR3s include the opening cysteine and the closing phenylalanine or tryptophan. A D gene is named only where the DNA matches it firmly. Clone size appears in some rows only: once, few, many, or a class for an expanded clone.

abundance: -
j_gene: TRBJ2-3
v_gene: TRBV14
d_gene: -
CDR3nt: TGTGCCAGCAGCCAAGAGGCTCTAGATACGCAGTATTTT
CDR3aa: CASSQEALDTQYF

abundance: many
j_gene: TRBJ2-5
v_gene: TRBV6-1
d_gene: TRBD1
CDR3nt: TGTGCCAGCAGTGCCCTGACAGGGGGCCAGGAGACCCAGTACTTC
CDR3aa: CASSALTGGQETQYF

abundance: -
j_gene: TRBJ2-7
v_gene: TRBV9
d_gene: TRBD2
CDR3nt: TGTGCCAGCAGTTACTCGACTAGCGGAAAGTACGAGCAGTACTTC
CDR3aa: CASSYSTSGKYEQYF

abundance: -
j_gene: TRBJ1-2
v_gene: TRBV18
d_gene: -
CDR3nt: TGTGCCAGCTCACAGGAGACCAAAGAAGATGGCTACACCTTC
CDR3aa: CASSQETKEDGYTF

abundance: few
j_gene: TRBJ2-7
v_gene: TRBV7-9
d_gene: -
CDR3nt: TGTGCCAGCAGCTTTAGTGGGACCGAGCAGTACTTC
CDR3aa: CASSFSGTEQYF

abundance: many
j_gene: TRBJ2-5
v_gene: TRBV11-2
d_gene: -
CDR3nt: TGTGCCAGCAGCTTAGGAATAGACTTCGGCGAGACCCAGTACTTC
CDR3aa: CASSLGIDFGETQYF

abundance: -
j_gene: TRBJ1-1
v_gene: TRBV9
d_gene: -
CDR3nt: TGTGCCAGCAGCACCCCCGGGACGGATAACACTGAAGCTTTCTTT
CDR3aa: CASSTPGTDNTEAFF

abundance: many
j_gene: TRBJ2-5
v_gene: TRBV5-1
d_gene: TRBD2
CDR3nt: TGCGCCAGCAGCAGCGGGAGTTATGAGACCCAGTACTTC
CDR3aa: CASSSGSYETQYF

abundance: few
j_gene: TRBJ1-5
v_gene: TRBV12-3/TRBV12-4
d_gene: -
CDR3nt: TGTGCCAGCAGTCCCAGCTTGGCGGGAGGCAGCAATCAGCCCCATCATTTT
CDR3aa: CASSPSLAGGSNQPHHF

abundance: -
j_gene: TRBJ2-7
v_gene: TRBV28
d_gene: -
CDR3nt: TGTGCCAGCAGTTCCGGGAGCAGCGGGTTCTACGGGCAGTACTTC
CDR3aa: CASSSGSSGFYGQYF